These 5 T cell receptor beta chains share one sample of origin, sequenced in a study of OX40 agonist ivuxolimab in advanced cancers. The data were produced by immunoSEQ multiplex PCR, yet TCRdb's version contains in-frame clones alone and is incomplete. The table shows some 44,000 clones, with 75% to 90% occurring only once. The sequencing here drew on CD4+ or CD8+ T cells sorted from blood, taken in a trial of the OX40 agonist ivuxolimab. These receptors all stem from an adult with an advanced solid tumor such as melanoma, head and neck, liver or kidney cancer.

This sequence joins TRBV5-1 and TRBJ1-1; D unclear. This CDR3 is built from 13 residues. Germline assignment: CDR1 SGHRS and CDR2 YFSETQ. V gave up 0 bases and J gave up 1 base, with 4 bases separating them. CDR3 in DNA: TGCGCCAGCAGCTTGGCTGGGAACACTGAAGCTTTCTTT. Translated, it gives CASSLAGNTEAFF.

The chain carries TRBV11-3 and TRBJ2-1, with unresolved D. The length of the CDR3 is 13 residues. In germline, CDR1 is SGHNT, CDR2 YENEEA. The V and J ends lost 8 bases and 6 bases respectively, with 14 bases between them. In DNA, the CDR3 is TGTGCCAGCTCTGTGGACGGCCTCAATGAGCAGTTCTTC. Translated: CASSVDGLNEQFF.

This clone is a singleton in its sample. The chain couples TRBV18 to TRBJ2-2; D is unresolved. The CDR3 totals 16 residues. V was shortened by 0 bases and J by 1 base, with 9 bases between the two germline ends. Germline assignment: CDR1 KGHSH and CDR2 LQKENI. As DNA, the CDR3 is TGTGCCAGCTCACCACCCGGAGTTGGGAACACCGGGGAGCTGTTTTTT. Translating gives CASSPPGVGNTGELFF.

The J gene is TRBJ1-1, the V gene TRBV11-2; no firm D call. CDR1 and CDR2 from the germline V gene are SGHAT and FQNNGV. V was cut by 2 bases and J by 7 bases, with 11 bases left in between. The CDR3 is 13 residues long. The CDR3 sequence is CASSLTGPYEAFF. The DNA for the CDR3 is TGTGCCAGCAGCTTAACCGGACCATATGAAGCTTTCTTT.

CDR3 sequence (DNA): TGCGCCAGCAGCCAAGCGACAGGGACTCAGCCCCAGCATTTT. Protein product: CASSQATGTQPQHF. V and J are TRBV4-1 and TRBJ1-5; 7 positions match TRBD1. The CDR3 spans 14 residues. The trim removed 1 base at V and 6 bases at J, leaving 3 bases unmatched. Germline V gene lookup returns CDR1 MGHRA and CDR2 YSYEKL.